There are many counts of the clone carrying this TCR beta chain. These data originate in a study of T cells in Graves' hyperthyroidism and ophthalmopathy. V was cut by 8 bases and J by 4 bases, with 11 bases left in between. The germline CDR1 and CDR2 sequences are MDHEN and SYDVKM. This CDR3 contains 12 residues. The diagnoses drew upon clinical symptoms, serum thyroxine and TRAb, thyroid ultrasound and orbital computed tomography. RNA transcripts gave rise to amplified TCR beta CDR3 regions. Initially, a first-round RT-PCR of the TCR CDR3 employed the HTBI primer set. MiXCR, run by TCRdb on the multiplex PCR reads, gives a single entry per CDR3 protein. The table has 550,000 to 700,000 distinct CDR3 sequences, 14% to 15% seen once.

Sequenced sample: blood. The V call is TRBV28, the J call TRBJ2-5; D might be TRBD1 (5 bases). This sequence was found in a woman aged 40 to 55 with Graves' ophthalmopathy. CDR3 amino acids: CASQWGRETQYF. The DNA of the CDR3 is TGTGCCAGCCAGTGGGGCCGAGAGACCCAGTACTTC. Full variable domain (rest looked up from reference TRBV28 and TRBJ2-5): DVKVTQSSRYLVKRTGEKVFLECVQDMDHENMFWYRQDPGLGLRLIYFSYDVKMKEKGDIPEGYSVSREKKERFSLILESASTNQTSMYLCASQWGRETQYFGPGTRLLVL.